The rows below give T cell receptor beta chains drawn from one sample of a study of CD8+CD57+ T cells in acquired aplastic anemia. TCRdb re-analysed the reads in MiXCR, keeping a single row per CDR3 protein. The sample gives some 170,000 distinct CDR3 sequences, about 45% of which show up once; more than 0.95% is in the top ten. The specimen was sorted CD4+, CD8+, or CD8+CD57+ T cells (not recorded which) from PBMCs. The receptors stem from a human donor with aplastic anemia. CDR3s include the opening cysteine and the closing phenylalanine or tryptophan. The order of the fields is clone size, V gene, D gene, J gene, CDR3 DNA, CDR3 protein. A D gene is named only where the DNA matches it firmly. Clone size is given for some rows only: seen once, a few or many times, or a class if the clone is expanded.

size: few
V: TRBV7-6
D: NA
J: TRBJ2-1
DNA: TGTGCCAGCAGCTCCTTCGTTCAGCCTTACAATGAGCAGTTCTTC
CDR3: CASSSFVQPYNEQFF

size: NA
V: TRBV10-3
D: NA
J: TRBJ2-1
DNA: TGTGCCATCAGTGACTTAGGGTCCAATGAGCAGTTCTTC
CDR3: CAISDLGSNEQFF

size: NA
V: TRBV6-1
D: NA
J: TRBJ1-5
DNA: TGTGCCAGCAGCGGCGGGACACGAAATCAGCCCCAGCATTTT
CDR3: CASSGGTRNQPQHF

size: NA
V: TRBV4-3
D: NA
J: TRBJ1-1
DNA: TGCGCCAGCAGCCAAGAAGTCCTGGGCGGTGAAGCTTTCTTT
CDR3: CASSQEVLGGEAFF

size: NA
V: TRBV5-4
D: NA
J: TRBJ2-7
DNA: TGTGCCAGCAGCAACAGCCCGGGGGGCGCGGAGGAGCAGTACTTC
CDR3: CASSNSPGGAEEQYF

size: NA
V: TRBV10-2
D: NA
J: TRBJ1-2
DNA: TGCGCCAGCAGTGAATGGGGGGACTATGGCTACACCTTC
CDR3: CASSEWGDYGYTF

size: few
V: TRBV29-1
D: NA
J: TRBJ2-5
DNA: TGCAGCGTTGAGGGACGCCAGTACCAAGAGACCCAGTACTTC
CDR3: CSVEGRQYQETQYF

size: NA
V: TRBV7-2
D: NA
J: TRBJ1-4
DNA: TGTGCCAGCAGCCTTCAAGGAACGGGTGAAAAACTGTTTTTT
CDR3: CASSLQGTGEKLFF

size: NA
V: TRBV24-1
D: NA
J: TRBJ2-1
DNA: TGTGCCACCAGTGATCCCGGGACCCTACAATACAATGAGCAGTTCTTC
CDR3: CATSDPGTLQYNEQFF

size: NA
V: TRBV7-3
D: NA
J: TRBJ1-6
DNA: TGTGCCAGCAGCTTGGAGGCAGGGAGGAATTCACCCCTCCACTTT
CDR3: CASSLEAGRNSPLHF

size: NA
V: TRBV6-1
D: NA
J: TRBJ2-3
DNA: TGTGCCAGCTTGGGGGGGCTGTGTCGGCCAGATACGCAGTATTTT
CDR3: CASLGGLCRPDTQYF

size: many
V: TRBV6-5
D: TRBD1
J: TRBJ2-5
DNA: TGTGCCAGCAGTTACTCAGGACAGGGGGCGCATCGAGAGACCCAGTACTTC
CDR3: CASSYSGQGAHRETQYF

size: few
V: TRBV19
D: NA
J: TRBJ1-4
DNA: TGTGCCAGTGGGAGGGAGAGTGCAACTAATGAAAAACTGTTTTTT
CDR3: CASGRESATNEKLFF

size: NA
V: TRBV27
D: NA
J: TRBJ2-5
DNA: TGTGCCAGCAGTTTGAGCAGGAAAGAGACCCAGTACTTC
CDR3: CASSLSRKETQYF

size: many
V: TRBV12-3/TRBV12-4
D: NA
J: TRBJ1-5
DNA: TGTGCCAGCAGGCCTACAGGGTTCAACAATCAGCCCCAGCATTTT
CDR3: CASRPTGFNNQPQHF

size: NA
V: TRBV20-1
D: NA
J: TRBJ2-3
DNA: TGCAGTGCGAGAGCCCCGGGACTTAACACAGATACGCAGTATTTT
CDR3: CSARAPGLNTDTQYF

size: NA
V: TRBV9
D: NA
J: TRBJ1-2
DNA: TGTGCCAGCTACAGGGCCGCTCATGGCTACACCTTC
CDR3: CASYRAAHGYTF

size: many
V: TRBV5-1
D: NA
J: TRBJ1-4
DNA: TGCGCCAGCGGATTATCAGGGACAACTAATGAAAAACTGTTTTTT
CDR3: CASGLSGTTNEKLFF

size: many
V: TRBV20-1
D: TRBD1
J: TRBJ1-5
DNA: TGCAGTGTTAGGACAGGACCCGGGAGTCAGCCCCAGCATTTT
CDR3: CSVRTGPGSQPQHF

size: once
V: TRBV20-1
D: TRBD2
J: TRBJ2-1
DNA: TGCAGTGCTAGAGGGCGGGGGAACAATGAGCAGTTCTTC
CDR3: CSARGRGNNEQFF

size: NA
V: TRBV15
D: NA
J: TRBJ1-2
DNA: TGTGCCACCACTAATCGTGGGACGTGGGGCTACACCTTC
CDR3: CATTNRGTWGYTF

size: once
V: TRBV4-1
D: TRBD1
J: TRBJ2-7
DNA: TGCGCCAGCAGCCAAGGTGCCGGGACAGGGGCCTACGAGCAGTACTTC
CDR3: CASSQGAGTGAYEQYF

size: NA
V: TRBV29-1
D: NA
J: TRBJ2-1
DNA: TGCAGCGTTGTAGTTGGCCACAAGCAGTTCTTC
CDR3: CSVVVGHKQFF

size: NA
V: TRBV24-1
D: TRBD2
J: TRBJ2-1
DNA: TGTGCCACCGTGTCCAGCGGGAGGGCCGATGAGCAGTTCTTC
CDR3: CATVSSGRADEQFF

size: NA
V: TRBV2
D: NA
J: TRBJ1-6
DNA: TGTGCCAGCAGTGAGCAGAGCTCCTATAATTCACCCCTCCACTTT
CDR3: CASSEQSSYNSPLHF

size: many
V: TRBV29-1
D: TRBD2
J: TRBJ2-1
DNA: TGCAGCGTTGTTGGAACTAGCGGGGGCCTCAATGAGCAGTTCTTC
CDR3: CSVVGTSGGLNEQFF

size: NA
V: TRBV30
D: NA
J: TRBJ2-3
DNA: TGTGCCTGGAGCGCCGGGACGGTCTACGCTAATACGCAGTATTTT
CDR3: CAWSAGTVYANTQYF

size: NA
V: TRBV24-1
D: NA
J: TRBJ1-2
DNA: TGTGCCACCAGTGCCCTGGGCGGGAATGGCTACACCTTC
CDR3: CATSALGGNGYTF

size: NA
V: TRBV15
D: NA
J: TRBJ2-3
DNA: TGTGCCACCAGCACGGGGACGTTCACAGATACGCAGTATTTT
CDR3: CATSTGTFTDTQYF

size: few
V: TRBV18
D: NA
J: TRBJ1-2
DNA: TGTGCCAGCTCACCATCGCCCATAGTCAATGGCTACACCTTC
CDR3: CASSPSPIVNGYTF

size: many
V: TRBV20-1
D: NA
J: TRBJ1-3
DNA: TGCAGTGCTAGAGGAGGTACAGGACTTGGAAACACCATATATTTT
CDR3: CSARGGTGLGNTIYF

size: few
V: TRBV5-1
D: NA
J: TRBJ1-3
DNA: TGCGCCAGCAGCTTGGATCTCGGAAACACCATATATTTT
CDR3: CASSLDLGNTIYF

size: NA
V: TRBV20-1
D: NA
J: TRBJ2-5
DNA: TGCAGTGCTACTACCCAAGAGACCCAGTACTTC
CDR3: CSATTQETQYF

size: NA
V: TRBV10-2
D: NA
J: TRBJ1-5
DNA: TGCGCCAGCACCGGTCGGGGTACGGAGCCCCAGCATTTT
CDR3: CASTGRGTEPQHF

size: few
V: TRBV2
D: NA
J: TRBJ2-7
DNA: TGTGCCAGCAGTGAAGAGTTTACCTACGAGCAGTACTTC
CDR3: CASSEEFTYEQYF

size: few
V: TRBV6-1
D: TRBD1
J: TRBJ2-1
DNA: TGTGCCAGCTTTCACCCAGGGGGCGTGAACAATGAGCAGTTCTTC
CDR3: CASFHPGGVNNEQFF

size: NA
V: TRBV7-2
D: TRBD1
J: TRBJ2-5
DNA: TGTGCCAACAGCTTAGTACGGACAGGCCAAGAGACCCATTACTTC
CDR3: CANSLVRTGQETHYF

size: once
V: TRBV19
D: NA
J: TRBJ1-2
DNA: TGTGCCAGTAACAGGGAGGAGGGCTATGGCTACACCTTC
CDR3: CASNREEGYGYTF

size: many
V: TRBV7-9
D: NA
J: TRBJ1-1
DNA: TGTGCCAGCAGCTCAGGGTTCGCGAACACTGAAGCTTTCTTT
CDR3: CASSSGFANTEAFF

size: many
V: TRBV20-1
D: NA
J: TRBJ1-2
DNA: TGCACCCTTTCGGGCTACACCTTC
CDR3: CTLSGYTF

size: many
V: TRBV7-9
D: TRBD1
J: TRBJ1-6
DNA: TGTGCCAGCAGCTCCGACAGGGGCAATTTGGGTTCACCCCTCCACTTT
CDR3: CASSSDRGNLGSPLHF

size: many
V: TRBV6-1
D: TRBD1
J: TRBJ1-1
DNA: TGTGCCAGCAGGCGAGCTGGGACAGCGAACACTGAAGCTTTCTTT
CDR3: CASRRAGTANTEAFF

size: many
V: TRBV5-4
D: NA
J: TRBJ1-1
DNA: TGTGCCAGCAGCCGCGGTGGGGGGAACACTGAAGCTTTCTTT
CDR3: CASSRGGGNTEAFF

size: many
V: TRBV6-2/TRBV6-3
D: NA
J: TRBJ1-6
DNA: TGTGCCAGCAGTTACACAGGGAGTAATTCACCCCTCCACTTT
CDR3: CASSYTGSNSPLHF

size: NA
V: TRBV2
D: TRBD1
J: TRBJ1-6
DNA: TGTGCCAGCCTCGGACAGGGTAATTCACCCCTCCACTTT
CDR3: CASLGQGNSPLHF

size: NA
V: TRBV5-1
D: TRBD1
J: TRBJ2-7
DNA: TGCGCCAGCAGCTTGGTGCCGGACAGGGCCTACGAGCAGTACTTC
CDR3: CASSLVPDRAYEQYF

size: NA
V: TRBV7-8
D: NA
J: TRBJ1-3
DNA: TGTGCCAGCAGGTTAAAGGAATCCGGAAACACCATATATTTT
CDR3: CASRLKESGNTIYF

size: NA
V: TRBV19
D: NA
J: TRBJ1-6
DNA: TGTGCCAGTAGTAGCGGCAGCGACTATAATTCACCCCTCCACTTT
CDR3: CASSSGSDYNSPLHF

size: few
V: TRBV10-3
D: NA
J: TRBJ1-1
DNA: TGTGCCATCAGTGAGTCTCGCAGGGATATTGAAGCTTTCTTT
CDR3: CAISESRRDIEAFF

size: medium-sized
V: TRBV15
D: TRBD1
J: TRBJ2-5
DNA: TGTGCCACCAGCAGAGGGGGACAGGGGGTCCAAGAGACCCAGTACTTC
CDR3: CATSRGGQGVQETQYF

size: NA
V: TRBV5-4
D: NA
J: TRBJ1-6
DNA: TGTGCCAGTGGAGCGGGGGGGCGGTCACCCCTCCACTTT
CDR3: CASGAGGRSPLHF

size: NA
V: TRBV2
D: NA
J: TRBJ2-7
DNA: TGTGCCAGCAGACAGGGGGGGCCCACCTACGAGCAGTACTTC
CDR3: CASRQGGPTYEQYF

size: many
V: TRBV20-1
D: NA
J: TRBJ2-7
DNA: TGCAGTGCTGGTAGCCCGACCTACGAGCAGTACTTC
CDR3: CSAGSPTYEQYF

size: few
V: TRBV24-1
D: TRBD1
J: TRBJ2-7
DNA: TGTGCCACCAGTGAAGGGACAGGGTACGAGCAGTACTTC
CDR3: CATSEGTGYEQYF

size: many
V: TRBV2
D: NA
J: TRBJ1-2
DNA: TGTGCCAGCAGTGAAAGGTCCAGGGCCTACTATGGCTACACCTTC
CDR3: CASSERSRAYYGYTF

size: NA
V: TRBV20-1
D: NA
J: TRBJ2-7
DNA: TGCAGTGGTGCAAAGCCAGGGATCGACGAGCAGTACTTC
CDR3: CSGAKPGIDEQYF

size: few
V: TRBV7-2
D: NA
J: TRBJ2-7
DNA: TGTGCCAGCAGCTTAGGGCGCGGATCCTACGAGCAGTACTTC
CDR3: CASSLGRGSYEQYF

size: many
V: TRBV2
D: NA
J: TRBJ1-1
DNA: TGTGCCAGCAGTGATGGGCAGTGGATGGGGAACACTGAAGCTTTCTTT
CDR3: CASSDGQWMGNTEAFF